The 32 T cell receptor beta chains presented below share a single source sample, sequenced in a study of blood T cell repertoires in COVID-19. Measured with immunoSEQ multiplex PCR; TCRdb has only the in-frame clones, and not every one. Found here are some 100,000 clones, around 85% of them singletons; the top ten hold roughly 7.9%. The sample comprised peripheral blood. The receptors derive from an older man who had recovered from COVID-19.

The chain carries TRBV5-1 and TRBJ1-1; D not certain. Germline CDR1 reads SGHRS; CDR2 reads YFSETQ. This CDR3 spans 15 amino acids. The V end lost 0 bases, the J end lost 0 bases, and 9 bases lay between the germline ends. CDR3 sequence: CASSLVTGMNTEAFF. The CDR3 DNA reads as TGCGCCAGCAGCTTGGTAACGGGGATGAACACTGAAGCTTTCTTT.

The chain links TRBV27 to TRBJ1-5, with D tentatively TRBD1 (5 bases). Germline CDR1 is MNHEY and CDR2 is SMNVEV (reference sequence). The CDR3 is made up of 13 amino acids. The ends were cut back, 3 bases at V and 9 bases at J, with 12 bases in the middle. The CDR3 DNA follows: TGTGCCAGCAGTTTTACAGGCCCGAGGCCCCAGCATTTT. It codes for CASSFTGPRPQHF.

This clone was counted only a few times. V usage is TRBV7-9 and J usage is TRBJ1-2, with D uncertain. The CDR3 spans 12 residues. V was trimmed by 5 bases and J by 4 bases, leaving 8 bases between them. The germline V gene has CDR1 SEHNR and CDR2 FQNEAQ (reference sequence). CDR3 nucleotide sequence: TGTGCCAGCAGCGAGCGAACCTATGGCTACACCTTC. Translation: CASSERTYGYTF.

V usage is TRBV3-1 (or the pseudogene TRBV3-2) and J usage is TRBJ1-2, with 7 bases matching TRBD1. The junction had 13 bases not matched to a gene; V was cut back by 4 bases and J by 8 bases. This CDR3 comprises 15 residues. Germline assignment: CDR1 LGHDT and CDR2 YNNKEL (reference sequence). CDR3 nucleotide sequence: TGTGCCAGCAGCCCCCGGGACAGCTCTCAGCGGGGCTACACCTTC. Translation: CASSPRDSSQRGYTF.

This sequence joins TRBV7-2 and TRBJ2-5; a possible D gene is TRBD1 (6 bases). V lost 3 bases to trimming and J lost 4 bases, with 15 bases between them. Germline V gene sequence: CDR1 SGHTA, CDR2 FQGNSA. The CDR3 has 15 residues. In nucleotides, the CDR3 is TGTGCCAGCAGCTTCCAACAGGGAGTTGGAGAGACCCAGTACTTC. This sequence encodes CASSFQQGVGETQYF.

V is TRBV29-1 and J is TRBJ2-3; D unresolved. Between the trimmed V and J ends, which lost 1 base and 1 base, there was a span of 6 bases. This CDR3 spans 13 amino acids. Germline V lookup: CDR1 SQVTM, CDR2 ANQGSEA. CDR3 bases: TGCAGCGTTGAAGTGGGCGGCACAGATACGCAGTATTTT. It encodes CSVEVGGTDTQYF.

The J gene is TRBJ2-2, the V gene TRBV12-3 or TRBV12-4; 7 nucleotides align to TRBD1. Germline trimming cut 10 bases from V and 0 bases from J; bases unmatched to any gene: 2. The CDR3 sequence is 13 residues long. The CDR3 is CAIQGANTGELFF. CDR3 DNA: TGTGCCATCCAGGGGGCGAACACCGGGGAGCTGTTTTTT.

This clone came up many times. This sequence joins TRBV19 and TRBJ1-3; no clear D. The CDR3 has 17 amino acids. CDR1 LNHDA and CDR2 SQIVND come from the germline V gene (reference sequence). V lost 3 bases, J lost 0 bases, and 15 bases lay in between. The CDR3 is CASSMRVTPYSGNTIYF. CDR3 nucleotides: TGTGCCAGTAGTATGAGGGTTACCCCCTACTCTGGAAACACCATATATTTT.

This chain uses TRBV7-2 with TRBJ1-2; no clear D. This CDR3 contains 15 residues. The germline V gene encodes CDR1 SGHTA and CDR2 FQGNSA. V shed 4 bases and J shed 0 bases, with 12 bases lying between them. This CDR3 reads CASSSDPGANYGYTF. DNA for the CDR3: TGTGCCAGCAGCTCTGACCCCGGAGCTAACTATGGCTACACCTTC.

V usage is TRBV7-3 and J usage is TRBJ2-3; 7 positions agree with TRBD2. The V and J ends lost 4 bases and 1 base, in that order; junction bases with no gene match: 17. Germline CDR1 SGHTA, CDR2 FQGTGA. CDR3 size: 19 residues. CDR3 amino acids: CASSSPRDGGSSGTDTQYF. CDR3 coding DNA: TGTGCCAGCAGCTCCCCCCGGGATGGCGGGAGCTCAGGCACAGATACGCAGTATTTT. The whole variable domain, remainder taken from reference TRBV7-3 and TRBJ2-3, is GAGVSQTPSNKVTEKGKYVELRCDPISGHTALYWYRQSLGQGPEFLIYFQGTGAADDSGLPNDRFFAVRPEGSVSTLKIQRTERGDSAVYLCASSSPRDGGSSGTDTQYFGPGTRLTVL.

J is TRBJ2-5 and V is TRBV30; possibly TRBD2 for D (7 bases). With 0 bases removed from V and 5 bases from J, the gap between germline ends came to 13 bases. The germline gives CDR1 GTSNPN, CDR2 SVGIG (reference sequence). The CDR3 loop spans 14 amino acids. The CDR3 bases are TGTGCCTGGAGTGTTAGGGGGGGCAGGGAGACCCAGTACTTC. Protein sequence: CAWSVRGGRETQYF.

This chain connects TRBV9 to TRBJ2-7, with D possibly TRBD2 on 6 matching bases. Trimming removed 0 bases from V and 3 bases from J, with 13 bases in between. CDR3 length: 15 amino acids. In germline, CDR1 is SGDLS, CDR2 YYNGEE. CDR3 nucleotides: TGTGCCAGCAGCGTAGGGGGGGAAAGCCTCTACGAGCAGTACTTC. Its protein is CASSVGGESLYEQYF.

The V gene is TRBV15, the J gene TRBJ2-7; TRBD1 matches 7 bases. V lost 0 bases to trimming and J lost 6 bases; unmatched junction nucleotides: 8. Germline V gene data show CDR1 as LNHNV and CDR2 as YYDKDF (reference sequence). The CDR3 contains 15 residues. CDR3 loop: CATSRDPTGTSEQYF. In DNA form, the CDR3 reads TGTGCCACCAGCAGAGACCCGACAGGGACCTCCGAGCAGTACTTC.

This clone was counted only a few times. The chain combines TRBV2 with TRBJ1-4; unclear D gene. The V and J ends lost 8 bases and 8 bases respectively, with 12 bases between them. Looked up from germline, CDR1 is SNHLY and CDR2 is FYNNEI. The CDR3 is made up of 12 amino acids. For the CDR3, the DNA is TGTGCCAGCCTCCTGGGAGGCGAAAAACTGTTTTTT. It is translated as CASLLGGEKLFF. Full variable domain (outside the CDR3, taken from reference TRBV2 and TRBJ1-4): EPEVTQTPSHQVTQMGQEVILRCVPISNHLYFYWYRQILGQKVEFLVSFYNNEISEKSEIFDDQFSVERPDGSNFTLKIRSTKLEDSAMYFCASLLGGEKLFFGSGTQLSVL.

V gene TRBV28 combines with J gene TRBJ1-2; 7 nucleotides match TRBD1. This CDR3 has 14 amino acids. The ends lost 6 bases at V and 5 bases at J; junction bases unmatched: 9. CDR1 is MDHEN and CDR2 is SYDVKM in the germline V gene. In nucleotides, the CDR3 is TGTGCCAGCAGGTCGGGACAGAGTCATTATGGCTACACCTTC. This codes for CASRSGQSHYGYTF.

The chain uses TRBV28 and TRBJ2-5; tentatively, D is TRBD2 (6 bases). The CDR3 is 14 residues long. Trimming took 7 bases from V and 4 from J, leaving 16 bases between them. Germline CDR1 and CDR2: MDHEN and SYDVKM. CDR3 loop: CASIGGIGGETQYF. For the CDR3, the DNA is TGTGCCAGCATTGGCGGGATCGGAGGAGAGACCCAGTACTTC.

The chain recombines TRBV12-5 with TRBJ2-3; TRBD2 aligns across 12 bases. The length of the CDR3 is 16 residues. Looked up from germline, CDR1 is LGHNT and CDR2 is FRNRAP. V shed 4 bases, J shed 4 bases, and the junction held 6 bases outside the gene matches. The CDR3 spells CASGSRTSGTPDTQYF. The DNA of the CDR3 is TGTGCTAGTGGTTCCAGGACTAGCGGGACCCCAGATACGCAGTATTTT. The full variable domain, rest sourced from reference TRBV12-5 and TRBJ2-3, is DARVTQTPRHKVTEMGQEVTMRCQPILGHNTVFWYRQTMMQGLELLAYFRNRAPLDDSGMPKDRFSAEMPDATLATLKIQPSEPRDSAVYFCASGSRTSGTPDTQYFGPGTRLTVL.

This clone was counted a single time. The gene calls are TRBV6-6 and TRBJ1-2, with 9 bases lining up with TRBD1. This CDR3 has 12 amino acids. Germline V CDR1 and CDR2: MNHNY, SVGAGI (reference sequence). The V gene end was trimmed by 6 bases and the J gene end by 12 bases; junction bases not matched to a gene: 8. The CDR3 DNA follows: TGTGCCAGCAGCTTGCCCGGGACAGGGAACACCTTC. Translation gives CASSLPGTGNTF.

This chain links TRBV14 with TRBJ2-5; 7 bases are shared with TRBD2. The V gene's germline CDR1 is SGHDN and CDR2 FVKESK. V dropped 5 bases and J dropped 1; count of bases not matched to a gene: 1. This CDR3 is built from 13 residues. The CDR3 bases are TGTGCCAGCAGCGCTAGCGGCCAAGAGACCCAGTACTTC. Translated: CASSASGQETQYF.

The chain recombines TRBV15 with TRBJ2-1; the match to TRBD1 covers 9 bases. Trimming at V came to 3 bases and at J to 8 bases, leaving 8 bases not matched to a gene. This CDR3 has 15 residues. The germline V gene encodes CDR1 LNHNV and CDR2 YYDKDF (reference sequence). CDR3 protein: CATSSPGQGFHEQFF. The DNA for the CDR3 is TGTGCCACCAGCAGTCCGGGACAGGGATTTCATGAGCAGTTCTTC.

This sequence joins TRBV5-1 and TRBJ1-1, with D hard to call. The V end lost 0 bases, the J end lost 1 base, and 10 bases lay between the germline ends. The CDR3 has 15 residues. Germline V gives CDR1 SGHRS, CDR2 YFSETQ. As DNA, the CDR3 is TGCGCCAGCAGCTTGGAATCCGCAGGGAACACTGAAGCTTTCTTT. Translated, it gives CASSLESAGNTEAFF. Full variable domain (outside the CDR3, taken from reference TRBV5-1 and TRBJ1-1): KAGVTQTPRYLIKTRGQQVTLSCSPISGHRSVSWYQQTPGQGLQFLFEYFSETQRNKGNFPGRFSGRQFSNSRSEMNVSTLELGDSALYLCASSLESAGNTEAFFGQGTRLTVV.

V and J are TRBV5-5 and TRBJ2-7; TRBD1 might be the D (5 bases). Germline V gene data show CDR1 as SGHKS and CDR2 as YYEKEE (reference sequence). The V and J ends lost 4 bases and 3 bases respectively, with 17 bases between them. CDR3 length: 15 amino acids. In nucleotides, the CDR3 is TGTGCCAGCAGCCTGATGGGGCTAGTCTTCTACGAGCAGTACTTC. This sequence encodes CASSLMGLVFYEQYF.

The V call is TRBV5-1, the J call TRBJ1-2; 11 bases are shared with TRBD1. J gave up 2 bases and V 2 bases, and 14 bases lay outside the gene matches. CDR1 and CDR2 (germline): SGHRS, YFSETQ. This CDR3 is 19 amino acids long. The CDR3 sequence is CASSLSPGTGGLSNYGYTF. The CDR3 DNA reads as TGCGCCAGCAGCTTAAGTCCCGGGACAGGGGGGCTATCCAACTATGGCTACACCTTC.

The J gene is TRBJ2-3, the V gene TRBV4-1, with TRBD2 identical over 10 bases. With V trimmed by 1 base and J by 0 bases, 4 bases remained unmatched. CDR1 is MGHRA, CDR2 YSYEKL, per germline. The CDR3 totals 17 residues. The CDR3 sequence: CASSQVLAGASTDTQYF. The CDR3 DNA follows: TGCGCCAGCAGCCAAGTCCTAGCGGGGGCTAGCACAGATACGCAGTATTTT.

The chain carries TRBV5-1 and TRBJ1-1; possible D gene TRBD1, 6 bases. CDR1 is SGHRS and CDR2 is YFSETQ in the germline V gene. This CDR3 spans 14 amino acids. V lost 2 bases and J lost 4, with 12 bases in between. CDR3 loop: CASSLQGGGTEAFF. The CDR3, as DNA: TGCGCCAGCAGCTTACAGGGTGGAGGCACTGAAGCTTTCTTT.

The V call is TRBV27, the J call TRBJ2-1; the D gene is possibly TRBD1 (6 bases). The CDR3 loop spans 13 amino acids. The ends were cut back, 6 bases at V and 4 bases at J, with 10 bases in the middle. CDR1 MNHEY and CDR2 SMNVEV come from the germline V gene (reference sequence). The chain's CDR3 is CASSKTGYNEQFF. CDR3 coding DNA: TGTGCCAGCAGCAAGACAGGATACAATGAGCAGTTCTTC.

The chain employs TRBV7-9 and TRBJ2-1; 7 nucleotides line up with TRBD2. The V and J ends lost 0 bases and 7 bases, in that order; junction bases with no gene match: 9. Germline values: CDR1 SEHNR, CDR2 FQNEAQ (reference sequence). CDR3 length: 16 amino acids. This chain's CDR3 is CASSLAWGGSKNEQFF. The CDR3 DNA sequence: TGTGCCAGCAGCTTAGCGTGGGGCGGGAGTAAAAATGAGCAGTTCTTC.

The V call is TRBV27, the J call TRBJ2-7, with D possibly being TRBD2 (5 bases). With 3 bases removed from V and 3 bases from J, the gap between germline ends came to 9 bases. The germline CDR1 and CDR2 sequences are MNHEY and SMNVEV (reference sequence). The CDR3 has 13 amino acids. CDR3 DNA: TGTGCCAGCAGTTTCGGGGTTGGCTACGAGCAGTACTTC. Its translation is CASSFGVGYEQYF.

V usage is TRBV12-5 and J usage is TRBJ2-5; 7 bases map to TRBD1. The trim removed 5 bases at V and 3 bases at J, leaving 0 bases unmatched. CDR1 is LGHNT and CDR2 is FRNRAP in the germline V gene. The CDR3 totals 12 residues. The CDR3 here is CASGGTEETQYF. The CDR3 DNA reads TGTGCTAGTGGTGGGACAGAAGAGACCCAGTACTTC.

For the CDR3, the DNA is TGTGCCAGCAGCCTCGGACAGGGGACAGATACGCAGTATTTT. Amino acids: CASSLGQGTDTQYF. This chain connects TRBV11-2 to TRBJ2-3; 9 bases are shared with TRBD1. Trimming took 5 bases from V and 3 from J; bases not matched to a gene: 3. Germline V gene sequence: CDR1 SGHAT, CDR2 FQNNGV. CDR3 length: 14 residues.

This chain joins TRBV4-1 and TRBJ1-1; D is undetermined. The CDR3 length is 14 residues. V lost 2 bases and J lost 5, with 12 bases in between. CDR1 MGHRA and CDR2 YSYEKL come from the germline V gene. The DNA for the CDR3 is TGCGCCAGCAGCCAAAAAGGGAGTGGGACTGAAGCTTTCTTT. Amino acids: CASSQKGSGTEAFF.

This rearrangement joins TRBV2 to TRBJ2-7; the match to TRBD1 covers 10 bases. The V gene end was trimmed by 4 bases and the J gene end by 2 bases; junction bases not matched to a gene: 2. The CDR3 has 14 amino acids. Germline CDR1 reads SNHLY; CDR2 reads FYNNEI. The CDR3: CASSGDRGAYEQYF. Here the CDR3 DNA reads TGTGCCAGCAGTGGGGACAGGGGCGCCTACGAGCAGTACTTC.